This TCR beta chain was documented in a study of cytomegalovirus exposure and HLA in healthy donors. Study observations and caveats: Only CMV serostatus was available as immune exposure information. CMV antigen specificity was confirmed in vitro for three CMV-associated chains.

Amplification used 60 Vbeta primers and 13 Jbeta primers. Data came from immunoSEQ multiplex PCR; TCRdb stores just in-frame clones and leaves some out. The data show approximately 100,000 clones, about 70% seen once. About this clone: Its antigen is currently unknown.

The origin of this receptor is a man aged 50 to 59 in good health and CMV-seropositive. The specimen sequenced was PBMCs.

The CDR3 reads CASSLQGGGTDTQYF. The DNA of the CDR3 is TGCGCCAGCAGCTTGCAAGGCGGGGGCACAGATACGCAGTATTTT. V gene TRBV5-1 combines with J gene TRBJ2-3, with D possibly being TRBD2 (6 bases). This CDR3 is 15 amino acids long. Between the trimmed V and J ends, which lost 1 base and 1 base, there was a span of 10 bases. Germline V gene data show CDR1 as SGHRS and CDR2 as YFSETQ.